The source of this T cell receptor beta chain is a study of blood T cell repertoires in COVID-19 (dated by TCRdb to about 2020). The study in broad terms: Collaborator samples came from the United States, Italy and Spain and covered acute and convalescent phases of COVID-19. The prospective study material was composed of cDNA or gDNA derived from T cells, B-cell-depleted T cells, or PBMCs. The dataset comprised deeply sampled blood TCRbeta repertoires from subjects exposed to, actively infected with, or recovered from COVID-19. The repertoires were released in a freely available public database intended as a resource for research on the immune response to SARS-CoV-2. Samples were obtained from the ongoing ImmuneRACE study (first 160 participants) and from 950 to 1,500 subjects provided by 6 global collaborators. Sample metadata almost always included a de-identified subject ID, COVID-19 status, age in years and sex. Where available, HLA class I and class II types were taken from metadata supplied by the sample provider and were not determined by assay-based typing.

The full study reports these points: The amount of clinical and demographic metadata varied by source and participant and was provided uncurated.

TCRbeta CDR3 regions were amplified from genomic DNA using the immunoSEQ Assay, a bias-controlled multiplex PCR. In the authors' own workflow: Nucleated cell counts per sample were estimated from amplification of reference gene primers within the assay. Sequence reads were collapsed and filtered to measure the absolute abundance of every unique TCRbeta CDR3 rearrangement. For each sample, productive Simpson clonality was calculated as the square root of Simpson's diversity index over productive rearrangements. The clones in this table, taken by TCRdb from immuneACCESS, are in-frame only. Not every clone is retained; where verified, under half of the shortfall comes from an unresolved V gene, and the cause of the rest is unknown. V and J calls and clone size are copied from that table; D and trimming were computed from the DNA. The sample includes 150,000 to 200,000 clones, with roughly 80% observed a single time. The top ten clonotypes cover under 9% of the sample.

Of note for this clone: The antigen it binds to is not known. No base-level quality is on record; no much larger clone is a single base apart.

CDR1 and CDR2 were assigned from the germline V gene as SNHLY and FYNNEI. Deletion took 3 bases off V and 4 bases off J, with a span of 12 bases between the germline ends. The CDR3 starts with the cysteine, ends with the phenylalanine, and has 14 residues. Only the CDR3 DNA is retained, 42 bases long and in frame from the first base. At one collaborating source in Seattle, patients were enrolled during active infection and were followed longitudinally through the course of disease. Collaborating institutions collected whole blood in K2EDTA tubes following their own protocols. For TCRbeta analysis, collaborators shipped samples as frozen whole blood, isolated PBMCs, or DNA extracted from either of those sample types.

Recombination joined TRBV2 with TRBJ1-1; the D gene assignment is ambiguous. Sequenced: peripheral blood. This clonotype was sampled from a woman in her forties with COVID-19, enrolled during active disease. CDR3 sequence: CASSDRAGGTEAFF. The DNA sequence reads TGTGCCAGCAGTGATAGAGCGGGCGGCACTGAAGCTTTCTTT.